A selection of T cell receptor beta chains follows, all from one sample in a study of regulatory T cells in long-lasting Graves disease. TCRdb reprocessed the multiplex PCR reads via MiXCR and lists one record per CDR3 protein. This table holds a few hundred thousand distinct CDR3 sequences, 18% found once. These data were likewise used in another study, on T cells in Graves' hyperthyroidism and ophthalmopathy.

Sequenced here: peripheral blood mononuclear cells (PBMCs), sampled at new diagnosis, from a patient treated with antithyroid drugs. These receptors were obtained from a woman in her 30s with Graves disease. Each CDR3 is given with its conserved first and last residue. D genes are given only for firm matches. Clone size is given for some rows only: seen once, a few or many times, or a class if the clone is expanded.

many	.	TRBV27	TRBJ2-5	CASSPVGLEGEETQYF	TGTGCCAGCAGTCCCGTCGGTTTGGAGGGGGAAGAGACCCAGTACTTC
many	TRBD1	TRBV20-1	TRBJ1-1	CSAERTGGLNTEAFF	TGCAGTGCCGAGAGGACAGGGGGTTTGAACACTGAAGCTTTCTTT
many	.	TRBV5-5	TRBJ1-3	CASSASPSSGNTIYF	TGTGCCAGCAGCGCCTCTCCAAGCTCTGGAAACACCATATATTTT
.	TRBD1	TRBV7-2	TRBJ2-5	CASSRDRAVETQYF	TGTGCCAGCAGTCGCGACAGGGCTGTTGAGACCCAGTACTTC
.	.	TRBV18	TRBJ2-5	CASSAPAAGETQYF	TGTGCCAGCTCTGCACCGGCCGCGGGAGAGACCCAGTACTTC
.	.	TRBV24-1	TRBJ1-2	CATSDLDSEYGYTF	TGTGCCACCAGTGATTTGGACTCCGAGTATGGCTACACCTTC
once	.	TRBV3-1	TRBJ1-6	CASSRAGLSSPLHF	TGTGCCAGCAGTCGCGCGGGCTTATCCTCACCCCTCCACTTT
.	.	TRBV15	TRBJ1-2	CATSDFLQGRGGYTF	TGTGCCACCAGCGATTTTTTACAGGGTCGGGGGGGCTACACCTTC
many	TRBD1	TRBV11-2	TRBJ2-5	CASSWGTVQETQYF	TGTGCCAGCAGCTGGGGGACAGTCCAAGAGACCCAGTACTTC
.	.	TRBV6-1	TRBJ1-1	CASTSHEGDTEAFF	TGTGCCAGCACCTCCCACGAGGGGGACACTGAAGCTTTCTTT
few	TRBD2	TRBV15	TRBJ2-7	CATSRDGTSGREQYF	TGTGCCACCAGCAGAGATGGGACTAGCGGGAGGGAGCAGTACTTC
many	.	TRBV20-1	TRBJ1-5	CSATPTANQPQHF	TGCAGTGCTACCCCTACGGCAAATCAGCCCCAGCATTTT
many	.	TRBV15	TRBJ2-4	CATSARRGENIQYF	TGTGCCACCAGCGCCCGGAGGGGGGAAAACATTCAGTACTTC
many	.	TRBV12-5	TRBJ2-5	CASGTDSQETQYF	TGTGCTAGTGGTACCGACAGCCAAGAGACCCAGTACTTC
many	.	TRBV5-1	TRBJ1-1	CASSLFAGINTEAFF	TGCGCCAGCAGCTTGTTCGCAGGGATTAACACTGAAGCTTTCTTT
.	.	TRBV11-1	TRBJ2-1	CASSFSRDNNEQFF	TGTGCCAGCAGCTTCAGTCGGGATAACAATGAGCAGTTCTTC
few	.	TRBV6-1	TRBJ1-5	CASTETGGGQPQHF	TGTGCCAGCACCGAGACAGGCGGAGGGCAGCCCCAGCATTTT
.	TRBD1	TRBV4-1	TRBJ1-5	CASSQPGGVGPQHF	TGCGCCAGCAGCCAACCAGGGGGCGTTGGGCCCCAGCATTTT
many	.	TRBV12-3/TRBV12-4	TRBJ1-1	CASSLGVEAFF	TGTGCCAGCAGTTTGGGGGTAGAAGCTTTCTTT
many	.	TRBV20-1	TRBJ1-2	CSASRSIPYGYTF	TGCAGTGCTAGTCGATCGATTCCCTATGGCTACACCTTC
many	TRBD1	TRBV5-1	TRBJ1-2	CASSPPTGVYGYTF	TGCGCCAGCAGCCCGCCTACAGGGGTCTATGGCTACACCTTC
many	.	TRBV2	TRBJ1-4	CASEQVNEKLFF	TGTGCCAGCGAACAGGTTAATGAAAAACTGTTTTTT
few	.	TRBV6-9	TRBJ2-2	CASSYGHLTGELFF	TGTGCCAGCAGTTACGGACACCTAACCGGGGAGCTGTTTTTT
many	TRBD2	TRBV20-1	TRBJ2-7	CSAFATSGGLTYEQYF	TGCAGTGCCTTCGCCACTAGCGGGGGGCTTACCTACGAGCAGTACTTC
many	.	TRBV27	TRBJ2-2	CASSLPNAPGELFF	TGTGCCAGCAGTTTACCCAATGCGCCCGGGGAGCTGTTTTTT
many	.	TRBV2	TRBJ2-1	CASSEPPDGAGAGGEQFF	TGTGCCAGCAGTGAACCCCCTGATGGCGCGGGGGCCGGGGGTGAGCAGTTCTTC
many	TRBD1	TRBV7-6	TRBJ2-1	CASSLADRVGEQFF	TGTGCCAGCAGCTTAGCTGACAGGGTGGGGGAGCAGTTCTTC
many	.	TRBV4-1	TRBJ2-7	CASSPTYSYEQYF	TGCGCCAGCAGCCCAACATACTCCTACGAGCAGTACTTC
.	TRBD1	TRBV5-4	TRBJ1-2	CATATGGAFYGYTF	TGTGCCACCGCGACAGGGGGCGCTTTCTATGGCTACACCTTC
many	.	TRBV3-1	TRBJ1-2	CASSQGSGRLANYGYTF	TGTGCCAGCAGCCAAGGGTCCGGACGGTTAGCTAACTATGGCTACACCTTC
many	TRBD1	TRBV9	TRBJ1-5	CASSASGQLNQPQHF	TGTGCCAGCAGCGCCTCGGGACAGCTAAATCAGCCCCAGCATTTT
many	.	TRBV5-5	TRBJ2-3	CASSLGSVGGTDTQYF	TGCGCCAGCAGCTTAGGTTCGGTCGGGGGCACAGATACGCAGTATTTT
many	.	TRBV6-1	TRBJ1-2	CASWTLGGDSRRFYNYGYTF	TGTGCCAGCTGGACCTTGGGCGGAGATTCACGGAGATTCTATAACTATGGCTACACCTTC
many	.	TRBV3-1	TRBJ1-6	CASSPFSTDYNSPLHF	TGTGCCAGCAGCCCGTTTTCGACAGATTATAATTCACCCCTCCACTTT
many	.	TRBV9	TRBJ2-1	CASSAPETGPYNEQFF	TGTGCCAGCAGCGCTCCTGAAACGGGACCGTACAATGAGCAGTTCTTC
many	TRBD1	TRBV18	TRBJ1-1	CASSQTTGSGTEAFF	TGTGCCAGCTCACAAACGACAGGGTCGGGCACTGAAGCTTTCTTT
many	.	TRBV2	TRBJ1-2	CASSDGPFYGYTF	TGTGCCAGCAGTGACGGCCCTTTCTATGGCTACACCTTC
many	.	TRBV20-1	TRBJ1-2	CSAGSSGGSVYGYTF	TGCAGTGCTGGGTCGTCCGGCGGGTCGGTGTATGGCTACACCTTC
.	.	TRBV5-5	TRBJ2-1	CASSQQAQGQFF	TGTGCCAGCAGCCAACAAGCCCAGGGGCAGTTCTTC
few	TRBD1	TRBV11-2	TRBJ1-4	CASSQFIQGGNEKLFF	TGCGCCAGCAGCCAATTCATCCAGGGGGGTAATGAAAAACTGTTTTTT
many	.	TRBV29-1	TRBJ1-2	CSVEEWSAGGHTF	TGCAGCGTTGAGGAGTGGTCTGCGGGCGGCCACACCTTC
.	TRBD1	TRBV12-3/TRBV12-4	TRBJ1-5	CASRSGTGGGNQPQHF	TGTGCCAGCAGATCCGGGACAGGGGGCGGCAATCAGCCCCAGCATTTT
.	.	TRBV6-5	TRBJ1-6	CASSYYGVYNSPLHF	TGTGCCAGCAGTTACTACGGGGTCTATAATTCACCCCTCCACTTT
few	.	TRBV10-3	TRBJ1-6	CAISESGGSSNSPLHF	TGTGCCATCAGTGAGTCCGGGGGATCCAGTAATTCACCCCTCCACTTT
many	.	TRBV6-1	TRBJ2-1	CASSEALDYNEQFF	TGTGCCAGCAGTGAAGCCTTGGATTACAATGAGCAGTTCTTC
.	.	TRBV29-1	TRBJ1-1	CSAGVGVPNTEAFF	TGCAGCGCTGGGGTCGGGGTCCCGAACACTGAAGCTTTCTTT
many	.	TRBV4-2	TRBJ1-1	CASSHSTGNTEAFF	TGTGCCAGCAGCCACTCAACAGGGAACACTGAAGCTTTCTTT
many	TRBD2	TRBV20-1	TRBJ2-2	CSARPSGGAGELFF	TGCAGTGCTAGACCTAGCGGGGGGGCCGGGGAGCTGTTTTTT
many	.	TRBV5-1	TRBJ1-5	CASSLDGVGNQPQHF	TGCGCCAGCAGCTTGGACGGGGTGGGCAATCAGCCCCAGCATTTT
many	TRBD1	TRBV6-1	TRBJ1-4	CAGRTGSSEKLFF	TGTGCCGGGAGGACAGGGTCCAGTGAAAAACTGTTTTTT
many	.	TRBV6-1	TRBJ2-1	CASSTLDRTEGDPNNEQFF	TGTGCCAGCAGTACCTTAGACCGTACAGAGGGTGACCCGAACAATGAGCAGTTCTTC
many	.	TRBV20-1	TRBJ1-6	CSARHTDWNSPLHF	TGCAGTGCTAGACACACGGATTGGAACTCACCCCTCCACTTT
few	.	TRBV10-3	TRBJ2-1	CATSEGSGNEQFF	TGTGCCACCAGTGAAGGGAGCGGCAATGAGCAGTTCTTC
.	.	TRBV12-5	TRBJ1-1	CASGFPYRTEAFF	TGTGCTAGTGGTTTCCCCTATAGGACTGAAGCTTTCTTT
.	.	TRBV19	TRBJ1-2	CASSKGWQGYTF	TGTGCCAGTAGTAAGGGGTGGCAAGGCTACACCTTC
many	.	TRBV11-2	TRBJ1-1	CASSLWTNPGAFF	TGTGCCAGCAGCCTTTGGACCAATCCTGGGGCTTTCTTT
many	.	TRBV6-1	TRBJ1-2	CASSYLPGANYGYTF	TGTGCCAGCAGCTACCTTCCCGGAGCTAACTATGGCTACACCTTC
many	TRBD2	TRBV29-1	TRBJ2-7	CSAGGDGGEEQYF	TGCAGCGCCGGGGGGGACGGTGGTGAGGAGCAGTACTTC
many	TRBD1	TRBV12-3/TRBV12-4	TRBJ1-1	CASSPHPGQGRGDTEAFF	TGTGCCAGCAGTCCCCATCCGGGACAGGGAAGAGGAGACACTGAAGCTTTCTTT
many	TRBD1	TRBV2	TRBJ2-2	CASRNRGNTGELFF	TGTGCCAGCAGAAACAGGGGAAACACCGGGGAGCTGTTTTTT